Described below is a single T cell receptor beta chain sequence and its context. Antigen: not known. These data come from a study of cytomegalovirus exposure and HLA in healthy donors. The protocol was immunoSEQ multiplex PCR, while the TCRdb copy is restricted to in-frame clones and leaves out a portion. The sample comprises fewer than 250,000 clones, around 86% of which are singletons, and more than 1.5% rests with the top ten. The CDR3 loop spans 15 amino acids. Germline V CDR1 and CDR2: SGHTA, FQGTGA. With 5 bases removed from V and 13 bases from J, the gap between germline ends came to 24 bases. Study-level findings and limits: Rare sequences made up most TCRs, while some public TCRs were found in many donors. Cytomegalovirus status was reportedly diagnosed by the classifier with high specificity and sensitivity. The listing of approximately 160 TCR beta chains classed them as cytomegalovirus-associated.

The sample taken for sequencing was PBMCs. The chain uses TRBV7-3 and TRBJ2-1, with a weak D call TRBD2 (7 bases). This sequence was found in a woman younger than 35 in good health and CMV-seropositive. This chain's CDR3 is CASSPSGGALADQFF. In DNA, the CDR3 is TGTGCCAGCAGCCCCTCGGGGGGCGCGTTAGCGGACCAGTTCTTC. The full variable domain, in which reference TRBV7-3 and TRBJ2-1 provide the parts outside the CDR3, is GAGVSQTPSNKVTEKGKYVELRCDPISGHTALYWYRQSLGQGPEFLIYFQGTGAADDSGLPNDRFFAVRPEGSVSTLKIQRTERGDSAVYLCASSPSGGALADQFFGPGTRLTVL.